The 2 T cell receptor beta chains below were found in one sample sequenced in a study of shared clonotypes between healthy human individuals. TCRdb's copy holds only in-frame clones and misses some; the assay was immunoSEQ multiplex PCR. Among 2 million to 2.5 million clones, about 94% were seen once, and the ten largest hold around 1.1%. In the naive CD8 group, cells lacked CD45RO and were positively selected for CCR7, so terminally differentiated effector memory CD45RA+ cells were left out. Material for sequencing was naive CD8+ T cells sorted from blood. These receptors all come from a man aged 18 to 30 in good health.

The chain carries TRBV5-1 and TRBJ2-1; D is uncertain. Germline CDR1 reads SGHRS; CDR2 reads YFSETQ. The CDR3 spans 16 residues. Trimming cost V 3 bases and J 6 bases, with 19 bases left between them. The CDR3 reads CASSWAPGSEGNEQFF. The CDR3 DNA sequence: TGCGCCAGCAGCTGGGCCCCGGGTTCTGAAGGCAATGAGCAGTTCTTC.

J is TRBJ1-5 and V is TRBV7-2; D uncertain. The CDR3 contains 13 residues. Looked up from germline, CDR1 is SGHTA and CDR2 is FQGNSA. V was cut by 0 bases and J by 6 bases, with 6 bases left in between. This CDR3 is CASSLAAVQPQHF. CDR3 DNA: TGTGCCAGCAGCTTAGCGGCGGTTCAGCCCCAGCATTTT.